Listed here is a single TCR beta chain. This record belongs to a study of cytomegalovirus exposure and HLA in healthy donors. Primers included in the PCR were 60 Vbeta and 13 Jbeta primers. Data came from immunoSEQ multiplex PCR; TCRdb stores just in-frame clones and leaves some out. This sample has 110,000 to 150,000 clones; approximately 82% occur once, and the top ten carry 1.5% to 2%. The CDR3 totals 14 residues. Trimming removed 6 bases from V and 2 bases from J, with 13 bases in between. Germline V gives CDR1 ENHRY, CDR2 SYGVKD. V gene TRBV10-3 combines with J gene TRBJ2-5; weak D call: TRBD1 (5 bases). This sequence was found in a middle-aged woman in good health and CMV-seronegative. Sequencing was carried out using PBMCs. CDR3 DNA sequence: TGTGCCATCAGCCCCAGTGGGGCACAAGAGACCCAGTACTTC. This encodes CAISPSGAQETQYF.